Presented here are 6 T cell receptor beta chains from one specimen sequenced in a study of OX40 agonist ivuxolimab in advanced cancers. Here immunoSEQ multiplex PCR was the method, and the copy in TCRdb shows in-frame clones only, minus some. The sample has fewer than 55,000 clones; approximately 80% are singletons. This specimen consisted of CD4+ or CD8+ T cells sorted from blood, obtained in a trial of the OX40 agonist ivuxolimab. The receptors stem from an adult with an advanced solid tumor such as melanoma, head and neck, liver or kidney cancer.

The rearrangement links TRBV28 to TRBJ2-1; TRBD2 aligns across 9 bases. Germline V gene sequence: CDR1 MDHEN, CDR2 SYDVKM. The V gene end was trimmed by 2 bases and the J gene end by 8 bases; junction bases not matched to a gene: 4. This CDR3 comprises 14 residues. CDR3 in amino acids: CASSLGAGGDEQFF. CDR3 DNA sequence: TGTGCCAGCAGTTTAGGAGCGGGGGGCGATGAGCAGTTCTTC.

The chain is built from TRBV10-2 and TRBJ2-1; 9 bases align to TRBD1. The ends lost 3 bases at V and 4 bases at J; junction bases unmatched: 4. The CDR3 runs 15 residues. Germline-derived CDR1 and CDR2 are WSHSY and SAAADI. The CDR3: CASSDTDRGYNEQFF. The CDR3 DNA reads TGCGCCAGCAGTGATACCGACAGGGGGTACAATGAGCAGTTCTTC.

This clone was recorded only once. The chain couples TRBV27 to TRBJ2-1; 10 bases fit TRBD1. CDR3 length: 15 residues. Germline lookup yields CDR1 MNHEY and CDR2 SMNVEV (reference sequence). With V trimmed by 6 bases and J by 2 bases, 4 bases remained unmatched. The CDR3 coding sequence is TGTGCCAGCAGCCCCGGGACAGGGGCCTACAATGAGCAGTTCTTC. Translated: CASSPGTGAYNEQFF.

V usage is TRBV27 and J usage is TRBJ2-7, with 11 bases aligning to TRBD1. After removal of 4 bases from V and 7 bases from J, the junction contained 9 bases not matched to a gene. From germline, CDR1 is MNHEY and CDR2 SMNVEV (reference sequence). CDR3 length: 15 residues. CDR3: CASSWGTGGAREQYF. In nucleotides, the CDR3 is TGTGCCAGCAGTTGGGGGACAGGGGGAGCACGAGAGCAGTACTTC.

J is TRBJ1-1 and V is TRBV27; 10 positions match TRBD1. The length of the CDR3 is 17 residues. CDR1 is MNHEY, CDR2 SMNVEV, per germline (reference sequence). V lost 7 bases to trimming and J lost 0 bases; unmatched junction nucleotides: 11. The DNA of the CDR3 is TGTGCCAGCAACCCGACAGGGGGCGCGTTAATGAACACTGAAGCTTTCTTT. It yields the protein CASNPTGGALMNTEAFF.

This sequence joins TRBV19 and TRBJ2-5, with a possible D match to TRBD1 (6 bases). V dropped 7 bases and J dropped 0 bases, with 9 bases sitting between them. This CDR3 is built from 13 residues. In germline, CDR1 is LNHDA, CDR2 SQIVND (reference sequence). The CDR3 loop is CASTDRYQETQYF. As DNA, the CDR3 is TGTGCCAGTACCGACAGGTACCAAGAGACCCAGTACTTC.